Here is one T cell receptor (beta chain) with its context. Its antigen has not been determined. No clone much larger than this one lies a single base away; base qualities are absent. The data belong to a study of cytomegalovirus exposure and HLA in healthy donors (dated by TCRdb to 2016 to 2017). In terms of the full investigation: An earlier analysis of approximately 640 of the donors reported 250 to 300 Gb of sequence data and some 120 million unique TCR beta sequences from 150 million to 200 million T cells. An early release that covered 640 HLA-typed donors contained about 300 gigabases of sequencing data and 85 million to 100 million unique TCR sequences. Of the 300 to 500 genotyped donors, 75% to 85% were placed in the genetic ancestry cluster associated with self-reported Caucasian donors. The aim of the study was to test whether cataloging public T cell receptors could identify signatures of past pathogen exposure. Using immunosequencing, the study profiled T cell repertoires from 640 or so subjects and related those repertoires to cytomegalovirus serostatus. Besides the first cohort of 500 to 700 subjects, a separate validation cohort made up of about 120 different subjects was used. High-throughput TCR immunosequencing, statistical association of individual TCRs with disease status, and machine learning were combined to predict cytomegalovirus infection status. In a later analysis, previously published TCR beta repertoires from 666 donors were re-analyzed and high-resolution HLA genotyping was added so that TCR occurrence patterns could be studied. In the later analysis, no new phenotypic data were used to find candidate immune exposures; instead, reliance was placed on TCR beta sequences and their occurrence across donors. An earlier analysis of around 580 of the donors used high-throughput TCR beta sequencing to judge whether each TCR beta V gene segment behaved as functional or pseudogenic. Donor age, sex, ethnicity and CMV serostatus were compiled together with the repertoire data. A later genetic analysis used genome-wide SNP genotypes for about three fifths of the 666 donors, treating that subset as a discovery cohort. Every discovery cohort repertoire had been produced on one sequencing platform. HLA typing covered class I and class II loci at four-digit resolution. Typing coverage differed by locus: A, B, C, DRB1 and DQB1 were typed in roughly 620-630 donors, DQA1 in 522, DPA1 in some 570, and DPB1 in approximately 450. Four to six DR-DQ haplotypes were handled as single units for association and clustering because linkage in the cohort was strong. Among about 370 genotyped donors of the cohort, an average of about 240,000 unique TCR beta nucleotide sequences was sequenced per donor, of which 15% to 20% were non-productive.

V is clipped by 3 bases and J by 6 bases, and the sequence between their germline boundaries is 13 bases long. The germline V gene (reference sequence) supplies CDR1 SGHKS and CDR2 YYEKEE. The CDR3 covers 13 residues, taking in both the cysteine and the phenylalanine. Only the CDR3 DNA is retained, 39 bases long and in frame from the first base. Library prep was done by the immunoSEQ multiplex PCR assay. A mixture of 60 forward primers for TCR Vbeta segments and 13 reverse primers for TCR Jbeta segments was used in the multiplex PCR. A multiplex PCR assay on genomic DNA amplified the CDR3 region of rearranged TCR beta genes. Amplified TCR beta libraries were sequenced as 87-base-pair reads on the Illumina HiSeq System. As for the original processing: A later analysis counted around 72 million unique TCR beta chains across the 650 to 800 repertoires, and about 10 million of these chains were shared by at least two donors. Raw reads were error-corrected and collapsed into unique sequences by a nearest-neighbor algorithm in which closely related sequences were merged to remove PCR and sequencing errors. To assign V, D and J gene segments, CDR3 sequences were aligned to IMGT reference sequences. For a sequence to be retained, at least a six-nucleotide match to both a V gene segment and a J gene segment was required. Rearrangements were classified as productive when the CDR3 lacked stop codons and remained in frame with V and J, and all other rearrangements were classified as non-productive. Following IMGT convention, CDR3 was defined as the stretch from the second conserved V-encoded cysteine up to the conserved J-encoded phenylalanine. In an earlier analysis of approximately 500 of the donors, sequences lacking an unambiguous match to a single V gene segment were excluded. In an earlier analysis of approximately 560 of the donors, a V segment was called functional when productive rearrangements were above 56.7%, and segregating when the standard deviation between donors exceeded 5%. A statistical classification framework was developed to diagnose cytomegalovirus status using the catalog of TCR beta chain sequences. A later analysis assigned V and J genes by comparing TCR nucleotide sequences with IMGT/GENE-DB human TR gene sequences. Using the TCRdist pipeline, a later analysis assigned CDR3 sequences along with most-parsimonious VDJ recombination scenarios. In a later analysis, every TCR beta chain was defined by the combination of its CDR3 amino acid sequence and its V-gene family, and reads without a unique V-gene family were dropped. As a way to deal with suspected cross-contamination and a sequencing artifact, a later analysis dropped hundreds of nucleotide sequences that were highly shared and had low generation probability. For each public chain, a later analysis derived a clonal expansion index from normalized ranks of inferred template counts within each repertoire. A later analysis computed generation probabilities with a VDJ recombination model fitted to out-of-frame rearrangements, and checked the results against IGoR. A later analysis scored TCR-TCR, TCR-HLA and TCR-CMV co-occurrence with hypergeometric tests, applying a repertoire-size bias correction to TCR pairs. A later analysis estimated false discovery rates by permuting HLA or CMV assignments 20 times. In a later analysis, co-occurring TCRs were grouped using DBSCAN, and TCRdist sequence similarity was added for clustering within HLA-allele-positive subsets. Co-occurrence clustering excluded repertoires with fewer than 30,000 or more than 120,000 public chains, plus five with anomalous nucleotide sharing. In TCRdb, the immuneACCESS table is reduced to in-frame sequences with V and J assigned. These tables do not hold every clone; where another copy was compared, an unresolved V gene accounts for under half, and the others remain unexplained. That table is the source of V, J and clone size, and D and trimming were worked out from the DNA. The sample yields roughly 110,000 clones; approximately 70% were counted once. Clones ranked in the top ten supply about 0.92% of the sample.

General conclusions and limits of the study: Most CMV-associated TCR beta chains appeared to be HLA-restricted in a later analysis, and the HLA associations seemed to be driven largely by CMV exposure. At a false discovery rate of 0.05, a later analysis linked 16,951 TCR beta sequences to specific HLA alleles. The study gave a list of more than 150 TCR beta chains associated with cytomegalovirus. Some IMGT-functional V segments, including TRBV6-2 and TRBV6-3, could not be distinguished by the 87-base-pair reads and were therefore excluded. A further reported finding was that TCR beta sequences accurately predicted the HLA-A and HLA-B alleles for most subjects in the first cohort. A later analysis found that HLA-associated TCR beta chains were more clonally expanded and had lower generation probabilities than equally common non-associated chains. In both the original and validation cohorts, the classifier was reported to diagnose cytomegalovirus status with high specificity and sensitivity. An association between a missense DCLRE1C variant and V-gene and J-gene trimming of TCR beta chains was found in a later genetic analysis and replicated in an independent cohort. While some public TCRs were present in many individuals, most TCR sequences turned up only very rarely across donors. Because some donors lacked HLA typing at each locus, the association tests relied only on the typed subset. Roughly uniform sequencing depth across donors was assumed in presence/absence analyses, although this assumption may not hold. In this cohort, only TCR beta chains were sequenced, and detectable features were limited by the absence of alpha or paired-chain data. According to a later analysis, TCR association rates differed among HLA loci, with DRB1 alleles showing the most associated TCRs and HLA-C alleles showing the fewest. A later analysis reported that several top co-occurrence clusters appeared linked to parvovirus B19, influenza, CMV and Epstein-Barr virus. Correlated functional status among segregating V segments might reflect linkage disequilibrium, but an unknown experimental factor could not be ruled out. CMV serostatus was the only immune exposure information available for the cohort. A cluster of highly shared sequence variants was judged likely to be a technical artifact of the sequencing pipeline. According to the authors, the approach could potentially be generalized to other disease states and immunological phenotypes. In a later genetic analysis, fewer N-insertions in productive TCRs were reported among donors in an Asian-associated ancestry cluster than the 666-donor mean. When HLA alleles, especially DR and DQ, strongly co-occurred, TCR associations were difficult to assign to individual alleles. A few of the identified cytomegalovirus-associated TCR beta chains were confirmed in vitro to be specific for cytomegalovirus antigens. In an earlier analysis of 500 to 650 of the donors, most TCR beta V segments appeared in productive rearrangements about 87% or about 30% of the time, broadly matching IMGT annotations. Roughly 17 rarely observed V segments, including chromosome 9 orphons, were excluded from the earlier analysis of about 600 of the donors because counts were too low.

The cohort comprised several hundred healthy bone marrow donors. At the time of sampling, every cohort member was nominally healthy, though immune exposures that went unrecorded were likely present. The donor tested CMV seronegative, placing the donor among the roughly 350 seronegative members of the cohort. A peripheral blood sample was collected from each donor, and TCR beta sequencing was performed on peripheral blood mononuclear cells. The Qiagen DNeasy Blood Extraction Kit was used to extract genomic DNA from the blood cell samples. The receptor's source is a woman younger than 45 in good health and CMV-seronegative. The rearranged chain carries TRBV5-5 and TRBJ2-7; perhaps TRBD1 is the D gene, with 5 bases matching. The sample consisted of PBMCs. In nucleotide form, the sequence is TGTGCCAGCAGCTACCCCCCAGGGCCCGAGCAGTACTTC. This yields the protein CASSYPPGPEQYF.